This T cell receptor (beta chain) was obtained from a study of radiation and T cells in renal cell carcinoma. Germline V gene sequence: CDR1 SGHTA, CDR2 FQGNSA. The V end was cut by 2 bases, the J end by 2 bases, with 16 bases between. CDR3 length: 17 residues. General study findings and limits: No pretreatment tumor biopsies were available for baseline clonotypes.

Time point reported: baseline pretreatment blood. The treatment is: 15 Gy SBRT to primary tumor, nephrectomy 4 weeks later. As for this clone: Its antigen remains unknown.

Here immunoSEQ multiplex PCR was the method, and the copy in TCRdb shows in-frame clones only, minus some. The repertoire holds approximately 150,000 clones, with 88% as singletons. The sequencing here drew on blood, taken from a patient whose treatment included radiotherapy and nephrectomy. This TCR came from a woman in her seventies with renal cell carcinoma. The chain has TRBV7-2 and TRBJ1-5; D may be TRBD1 (6 bases). The CDR3 is CASSLLRPGVGNQPQHF. CDR3 nucleotides: TGTGCCAGCAGCTTACTCCGTCCAGGGGTTGGCAATCAGCCCCAGCATTTT.